The entry that follows covers one T cell receptor (beta chain) sequence. Trimming took off 1 base at V and 9 bases at J, with 10 bases between the two ends. There are 13 residues in the CDR3. The germline V gene encodes CDR1 GTSNPN and CDR2 SVGIG (reference sequence). Only in-frame clones appear in the TCRdb table, and some are missing; sequencing was by immunoSEQ multiplex PCR. Of approximately 250,000 clones in the sample, 80% to 90% were seen once. This entry comes from a study of blood T cell repertoires in COVID-19. In the study overall: In each case, the material was cDNA or gDNA derived from T cells, B-cell-depleted T cells, or PBMCs.

Sequencing was carried out using peripheral blood. This chain uses TRBV30 with TRBJ1-6, with D unresolved. This receptor was obtained from a man aged 25-45 years with active or convalescent COVID-19. The DNA of the CDR3 is TGTGCCTGGAGTGCCCTAGAATCTTCACCCCTCCACTTT. Protein product: CAWSALESSPLHF.